These 21 T cell receptor beta chains share one sample of origin, sequenced in a study of blood T cell repertoires in COVID-19. Only in-frame clones appear in the TCRdb table, and some are missing; sequencing was by immunoSEQ multiplex PCR. The sample has some 300,000 clones; 90% are singletons. The source material was peripheral blood. These receptors were collected from a woman in her forties or fifties with COVID-19, enrolled during active disease.

This clone has only one observation. The chain combines TRBV18 with TRBJ1-3; a weak D match, TRBD1 (6 bases). The CDR3 has 15 residues. The germline V gene encodes CDR1 KGHSH and CDR2 LQKENI. Trimming cost V 5 bases and J 4 bases, with 15 bases left between them. The CDR3 bases are TGTGCCAGCTCAGCGTCGGGGACACCGGGAAACACCATATATTTT. Amino acid sequence: CASSASGTPGNTIYF.

The chain has TRBV6-6 and TRBJ2-5; D possibly corresponds to TRBD1 (6 bases). Germline V gives CDR1 MNHNY, CDR2 SVGAGI (reference sequence). V was shortened by 2 bases and J by 4 bases, with 14 bases between the two germline ends. The CDR3 has 15 residues. The CDR3 sequence is CASSYGTGRAETQYF. CDR3 nucleotides: TGTGCCAGCAGTTACGGCACAGGGCGAGCAGAGACCCAGTACTTC.

This chain links TRBV2 with TRBJ1-5; the D is unclear. Looked up from germline, CDR1 is SNHLY and CDR2 is FYNNEI. The CDR3 contains 15 residues. Trimming left V 6 bases short and J 3 bases short, with 15 bases between. Written as DNA, the CDR3 is TGTGCCAGCAGGGAGGGAACAAGAATCAATCAGCCCCAGCATTTT. It is translated as CASREGTRINQPQHF.

This chain joins TRBV5-6 and TRBJ1-4; D gene uncertain. Germline assignment: CDR1 SGHDT and CDR2 YYEEEE. The CDR3 is 14 residues long. Trimming took 0 bases from V and 3 from J, leaving 6 bases between them. The CDR3 sequence is CASSLAGSNEKLFF. DNA of the CDR3: TGTGCCAGCAGCTTGGCAGGATCTAATGAAAAACTGTTTTTT.

The J gene is TRBJ2-5, the V gene TRBV5-1, with TRBD1 matching over 8 bases. Germline CDR1 and CDR2: SGHRS and YFSETQ. Trimming removed 5 bases from V and 1 base from J; junction bases left unmatched: 7. The CDR3 is 15 amino acids. The CDR3 sequence: CASRPTGAPQETQYF. In nucleotides, the CDR3 is TGCGCCAGCAGACCGACAGGGGCCCCCCAAGAGACCCAGTACTTC.

This clone was seen only once. The rearrangement links TRBV19 to TRBJ2-4; D gene ambiguous. The CDR3 has 17 amino acids. Trimming removed 0 bases at V and 0 bases at J, with 12 bases between. Germline CDR1 is LNHDA and CDR2 is SQIVND (reference sequence). This CDR3 is CASSIDFGSQAKNIQYF. In DNA form, the CDR3 reads TGTGCCAGTAGTATAGATTTTGGCAGTCAAGCCAAAAACATTCAGTACTTC.

The chain is built from TRBV10-1 and TRBJ2-3, with 7 nucleotides matching TRBD2. Looked up from germline, CDR1 is WNHNN and CDR2 is SYGVQD (reference sequence). The CDR3 loop spans 15 amino acids. The junction had 5 bases not matched to a gene; V was cut back by 2 bases and J by 3 bases. In DNA form, the CDR3 reads TGCGCCAGCAGTGAGGCGTCTAGCGGAACAGATACGCAGTATTTT. This translates into CASSEASSGTDTQYF.

This chain connects TRBV10-3 to TRBJ1-5, with 10 bases matching TRBD1. This CDR3 region has 17 residues. CDR1 and CDR2 from the germline V gene are ENHRY and SYGVKD. The V and J ends lost 3 bases and 3 bases, in that order; junction bases with no gene match: 8. CDR3 sequence (DNA): TGTGCCATCAGTGATGGGACAGGGGATAGAAACAATCAGCCCCAGCATTTT. Its protein is CAISDGTGDRNNQPQHF.

The chain carries TRBV6-2 or TRBV6-3 and TRBJ2-7; 10 bases line up with TRBD1. After removal of 4 bases from V and 3 bases from J, the junction contained 3 bases not matched to a gene. The V gene's germline CDR1 is MNHEY and CDR2 SVGEGT. The CDR3 sequence is 14 residues long. This CDR3 reads CASSLTGGIYEQYF. For the CDR3, the DNA is TGTGCCAGCAGTTTGACAGGGGGCATCTACGAGCAGTACTTC.

The chain carries TRBV11-3 and TRBJ2-1; 11 nucleotides line up with TRBD2. The V gene end was trimmed by 1 base and the J gene end by 0 bases; junction bases not matched to a gene: 5. This CDR3 has 18 residues. CDR1 and CDR2 from the germline V gene are SGHNT and YENEEA. CDR3 in DNA: TGTGCCAGCAGCTTAGGGGGACTAGCGGTCCTCTCCTACAATGAGCAGTTCTTC. Protein sequence: CASSLGGLAVLSYNEQFF.

The V gene is TRBV14, the J gene TRBJ2-7; maybe TRBD1 (5 bases). Per germline, CDR1 SGHDN and CDR2 FVKESK. V was pared by 1 base and J by 2 bases, with 6 bases between. The CDR3 length is 13 residues. CDR3 in amino acids: CASSQGQPYEQYF. CDR3 bases: TGTGCCAGCAGCCAAGGACAGCCCTACGAGCAGTACTTC. The variable domain in full, completed from reference TRBV14 and TRBJ2-7, reads EAGVTQFPSHSVIEKGQTVTLRCDPISGHDNLYWYRRVMGKEIKFLLHFVKESKQDESGMPNNRFLAERTGGTYSTLKVQPAELEDSGVYFCASSQGQPYEQYFGPGTRLTVT.

J is TRBJ2-1 and V is TRBV11-2; maybe TRBD2 (5 bases). Trimming cost V 1 base and J 7 bases, with 11 bases left between them. CDR3 length equals 14 residues. Per germline, CDR1 SGHAT and CDR2 FQNNGV. The CDR3 DNA reads as TGTGCCAGCAGCTTAGGGGTTAGGAGGAATGAGCAGTTCTTC. This translates into CASSLGVRRNEQFF.

J is TRBJ1-1 and V is TRBV19; 8 nucleotides agree with TRBD1. Germline-derived CDR1 and CDR2 are LNHDA and SQIVND (reference sequence). V trimming: 3 bases; J trimming: 1 base; junction bases outside the gene matches: 13. This CDR3 region has 18 residues. The CDR3 DNA sequence: TGTGCCAGTAGTATGGTCGGTCGGCAGGGGGCGACGAACACTGAAGCTTTCTTT. It encodes CASSMVGRQGATNTEAFF.

V gene TRBV4-2 combines with J gene TRBJ2-1; no reliable D call. CDR1 LGHNA and CDR2 YNFKEQ come from the germline V gene. The CDR3 runs to 16 residues. Trimming cost V 2 bases and J 0 bases, with 11 bases left between them. CDR3 bases: TGTGCCAGCAGCCAACTCGTGGCTAGCTCCTACAATGAGCAGTTCTTC. Translated: CASSQLVASSYNEQFF.

The gene calls are TRBV6-6 and TRBJ2-2, with 9 bases fitting TRBD2. Germline assignment: CDR1 MNHNY and CDR2 SVGAGI (reference sequence). The CDR3 runs 19 residues. The V segment lost 7 bases and the J segment 4 bases; nucleotides outside the gene matches: 19. The CDR3: CASTYTGLAAPGSTGELFF. In nucleotides, the CDR3 is TGTGCCAGCACCTACACGGGACTAGCCGCCCCAGGGAGCACCGGGGAGCTGTTTTTT.

The chain recombines TRBV5-6 with TRBJ2-3; 10 nucleotides agree with TRBD2. J was trimmed by 0 bases and V by 3 bases; bases with no gene match: 4. This CDR3 is built from 16 residues. Germline V gene sequence: CDR1 SGHDT, CDR2 YYEEEE. CDR3 in amino acids: CASSWTSGTSTDTQYF. The CDR3 nucleotides read TGTGCCAGCAGCTGGACTAGCGGAACTAGCACAGATACGCAGTATTTT.

V gene TRBV29-1 combines with J gene TRBJ2-5; no firm D call. CDR3 length: 13 amino acids. V was shortened by 0 bases and J by 8 bases, with 13 bases between the two germline ends. Germline CDR1 and CDR2: SQVTM and ANQGSEA. The CDR3 sequence: CSVEDVGPTTQYF. DNA of the CDR3: TGCAGCGTTGAAGATGTGGGCCCGACAACCCAGTACTTC.

The chain has TRBV7-3 and TRBJ2-1, with 11 nucleotides matching TRBD2. The CDR3 spans 19 residues. Germline trimming cut 5 bases from V and 4 bases from J; bases unmatched to any gene: 16. CDR1 and CDR2 (germline): SGHTA, FQGTGA. This CDR3 is CASSPVIRLAGTLYNEQFF. The DNA of the CDR3 is TGTGCCAGCAGCCCGGTTATTCGACTAGCGGGGACTCTATACAATGAGCAGTTCTTC.

This rearrangement joins TRBV28 to TRBJ2-1; 11 nucleotides line up with TRBD1. In germline, CDR1 is MDHEN, CDR2 SYDVKM. The CDR3 has 22 amino acids. V dropped 6 bases and J dropped 6; count of bases not matched to a gene: 28. The CDR3 DNA reads TGTGCCAGCAGGGGGACAGGGGGACCGGCCCCGGGGGTGGTGAGAGAGTCCAATGAGCAGTTCTTC. Its protein is CASRGTGGPAPGVVRESNEQFF.

J is TRBJ2-3 and V is TRBV3-1 (or the pseudogene TRBV3-2); D is unresolved. Between the trimmed V and J ends, which lost 4 bases and 4 bases, there was a span of 15 bases. Germline V gene lookup returns CDR1 LGHDT and CDR2 YNNKEL (reference sequence). CDR3 size: 15 residues. CDR3 nucleotides: TGTGCCAGCAGCCTGGGCCTCCTTTCCGCAGATACGCAGTATTTT. Its protein is CASSLGLLSADTQYF.

This chain connects TRBV24-1 to TRBJ2-2; 7 nucleotides line up with TRBD1. Germline CDR1 KGHDR, CDR2 SFDVKD. J was trimmed by 4 bases and V by 0 bases; bases with no gene match: 7. This CDR3 comprises 17 residues. CDR3 nucleotides: TGTGCCACCAGTGATTTGTCCGGGACAGCAGCCACCGGGGAGCTGTTTTTT. Translation gives CATSDLSGTAATGELFF.